A single sample is the source of the 8 T cell receptor beta chains below, sequenced in a study of early T cells in non-severe SARS-CoV-2 infection. TCRdb called the 5' RACE reads again in MiXCR, with one record for every CDR3 protein. The table records some 30,000 distinct CDR3 sequences, 4% to 5% of them present only once. The specimen was whole blood. The receptors derive from an adult who was a healthcare worker with PCR-confirmed SARS-CoV-2 infection or an uninfected control (not recorded which).

There are many counts of this clonotype. This chain uses TRBV19 with TRBJ1-2; 7 positions match TRBD1. CDR1 is LNHDA, CDR2 SQIVND, per germline (reference sequence). Trimming at V came to 0 bases and at J to 4 bases, leaving 5 bases not matched to a gene. The CDR3 is made up of 15 amino acids. The CDR3 reads CASSIDRQGGYGYTF. Written as DNA, the CDR3 is TGTGCCAGTAGTATAGATCGACAGGGAGGCTATGGCTACACCTTC.

This clonotype was counted only a few times. This chain's CDR3 is CASRSAGAQMGEQFF. The CDR3, as DNA: TGTGCCAGCAGGTCAGCTGGGGCGCAGATGGGTGAGCAGTTCTTC. V and J are TRBV28 and TRBJ2-1, with D possibly matching TRBD1 (5 bases). CDR3 length: 15 amino acids. Germline CDR1 and CDR2: MDHEN and SYDVKM. V was trimmed by 6 bases and J by 9 bases, leaving 21 bases between them.

CDR3 residues: CASSQDPSGGQEQYF. CDR3 DNA sequence: TGCGCCAGCAGCCAAGATCCTAGCGGGGGCCAAGAGCAGTACTTC. The chain carries TRBV4-1 and TRBJ2-7, with TRBD2 identical over 10 bases. Germline assignment: CDR1 MGHRA and CDR2 YSYEKL. The length of the CDR3 is 15 residues. J was trimmed by 7 bases and V by 0 bases; bases with no gene match: 6.

This clonotype was seen many times. The chain is built from TRBV7-2 and TRBJ2-5, with 8 bases fitting TRBD2. V lost 4 bases to trimming and J lost 4 bases; unmatched junction nucleotides: 5. This CDR3 contains 14 residues. Germline-derived CDR1 and CDR2 are SGHTA and FQGNSA. CDR3 protein: CASSYGGGAETQYF. CDR3 DNA: TGTGCCAGCAGCTACGGGGGGGGCGCAGAGACCCAGTACTTC. The full variable domain, rest sourced from reference TRBV7-2 and TRBJ2-5, is GAGVSQSPSNKVTEKGKDVELRCDPISGHTALYWYRQSLGQGLEFLIYFQGNSAPDKSGLPSDRFSAERTGGSVSTLTIQRTQQEDSAVYLCASSYGGGAETQYFGPGTRLLVL.

In its sample, this clonotype was seen many times. DNA of the CDR3: TGTGCCAGCAGCCTCCCGGGGGGGGAGACCCAGTACTTC. This translates into CASSLPGGETQYF. The genes are TRBV7-9 and TRBJ2-5; 8 nucleotides match TRBD2. The junction had 4 bases not matched to a gene; V was cut back by 5 bases and J by 5 bases. Germline CDR1 reads SEHNR; CDR2 reads FQNEAQ (reference sequence). The CDR3 is made up of 13 amino acids.

This clonotype was seen repeatedly, ten times or more. The chain combines TRBV6-5 with TRBJ2-2; D unresolved. Trimming cost V 0 bases and J 3 bases, with 2 bases left between them. The germline CDR1 and CDR2 sequences are MNHEY and SVGAGI. The CDR3 runs to 13 residues. This CDR3 reads CASSYSYTGELFF. In DNA form, the CDR3 reads TGTGCCAGCAGTTACTCCTACACCGGGGAGCTGTTTTTT.

This clonotype was found many times. This sequence joins TRBV6-5 and TRBJ1-5; maybe TRBD1 (6 bases). From germline, CDR1 is MNHEY and CDR2 SVGAGI. CDR3 length equals 15 residues. Trimming stripped 6 bases from V and 2 bases from J, with 14 bases between. The CDR3 nucleotides are TGTGCCAGCAGCCAAACAGGGAGCGGCAATCAGCCCCAGCATTTT. Residues: CASSQTGSGNQPQHF.

The table lists this clonotype with many counts. The V call is TRBV30, the J call TRBJ2-6; the D is unclear. The V end lost 3 bases, the J end lost 0 bases, and 15 bases lay between the germline ends. Germline assignment: CDR1 GTSNPN and CDR2 SVGIG (reference sequence). The CDR3 runs to 17 residues. In DNA, the CDR3 is TGTGCCTGGAGCCCCCGGCTCCATTACTCTGGGGCCAACGTCCTGACTTTC. Encoded protein: CAWSPRLHYSGANVLTF.